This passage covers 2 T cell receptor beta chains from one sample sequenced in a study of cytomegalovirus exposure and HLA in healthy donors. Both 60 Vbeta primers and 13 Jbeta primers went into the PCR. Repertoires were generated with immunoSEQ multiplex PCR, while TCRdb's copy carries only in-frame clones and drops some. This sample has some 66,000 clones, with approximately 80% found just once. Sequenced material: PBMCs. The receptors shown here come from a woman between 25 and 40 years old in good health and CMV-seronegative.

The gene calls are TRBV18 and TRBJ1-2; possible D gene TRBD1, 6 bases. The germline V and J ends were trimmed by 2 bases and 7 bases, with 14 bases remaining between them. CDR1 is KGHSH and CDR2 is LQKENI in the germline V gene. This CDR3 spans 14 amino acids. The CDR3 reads CASSPTGRKGGYTF. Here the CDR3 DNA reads TGTGCCAGCTCACCAACAGGGAGAAAGGGTGGCTACACCTTC.

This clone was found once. The DNA of the CDR3 is TGTGCCAGCAGCGAGGCGGGGGTCAATGAGCAGTTCTTC. Protein product: CASSEAGVNEQFF. The chain carries TRBV11-2 and TRBJ2-1; 7 nucleotides align to TRBD2. Looked up from germline, CDR1 is SGHAT and CDR2 is FQNNGV. The CDR3 has 13 residues. Germline trimming cut 5 bases from V and 6 bases from J; bases unmatched to any gene: 4.